The entry below gives a single T cell receptor (beta chain) sequence along with its context. Which antigen it targets is not known. No base qualities exist here, and no much larger clone lies one base off it. This was a case-control study nested in a cohort of healthcare workers in London, UK, who had nasopharyngeal swab PCR tests and blood samples taken every week. Healthcare workers were recruited between 23 and 31 March 2020, during the week of the UK lockdown, and were followed weekly for up to about 15 weeks. Receptor amplification or capture employed 5' RACE. TCRdb lists the instrument as NextSeq 500. The TCR library protocol attached unique molecular identifiers to individual cDNA molecules to correct for sequencing error and PCR bias. Both TCR alpha and beta chains were sequenced, and tight co-correlation was observed between alpha and beta sequence abundances in each sample. The authors' analysis ran thus. Decombinator V4 was used to annotate the V gene, J gene and CDR3 of the TCR sequences. TCRs were defined as expanded if a significant change between any two time points was detected under a Poisson model with p below 0.0001. TCR abundances were normalised to the total number of TCRs sequenced in each sample and reported as counts per million. MAIT TCRs were defined by TRAV1-2 paired with TRAJ12, TRAJ20 or TRAJ33, and iNKT TCRs by TRAV10 paired with TRAJ18. VDJdb, accessed on 1 November 2021, was searched for TCRs annotated for CMV, EBV and SARS-CoV-2, and TCRs annotated for more than one antigen were excluded. TCRdb reprocessing: public reads trimmed at Q25 with fastp, clones called with MiXCR, in-frame beta chains kept. Identical CDR3 proteins give one entry, which carries the most common genes and DNA. In this record, the V and J calls reflect TCRdb's handling and not the investigators' own analysis. The sample table records around 55,000 distinct CDR3 sequences; more than 13% of these occur just once. Together, the top ten hold more than 8.5% of the sample.

Between the V and J ends, shortened by 1 base and 3 bases respectively, the junction contains 7 bases. The CDR3 measures 13 amino acids from cysteine to phenylalanine. The DNA shown is the 39-base CDR3, in frame from base 1. Looking up the germline V gene (reference sequence) yields CDR1 SEHNR and CDR2 FQNEAQ. The sample belongs to a study of early T cells in non-severe SARS-CoV-2 infection (dated by TCRdb to the early 2020s). Regarding the complete study: TCR sequencing used bulk RNA from unsorted whole blood, so alpha and beta chains could not be paired. Study-level results and caveats: VDJdb matching was skewed toward anti-spike CD8 responses and likely underestimated virus-specific expansions by missing private and CD4 specificities.

The sample consisted of whole blood, taken at baseline. The chain couples TRBV7-9 to TRBJ2-7, and TRBD1 may be the D gene, going by 6 matching bases. The receptor was derived from an adult who was a healthcare worker with PCR-confirmed SARS-CoV-2 infection or an uninfected control (not recorded which). CDR3 region: CASSLGQDYEQYF. The nucleotides read TGTGCCAGCAGCTTAGGACAGGACTACGAGCAGTACTTC.